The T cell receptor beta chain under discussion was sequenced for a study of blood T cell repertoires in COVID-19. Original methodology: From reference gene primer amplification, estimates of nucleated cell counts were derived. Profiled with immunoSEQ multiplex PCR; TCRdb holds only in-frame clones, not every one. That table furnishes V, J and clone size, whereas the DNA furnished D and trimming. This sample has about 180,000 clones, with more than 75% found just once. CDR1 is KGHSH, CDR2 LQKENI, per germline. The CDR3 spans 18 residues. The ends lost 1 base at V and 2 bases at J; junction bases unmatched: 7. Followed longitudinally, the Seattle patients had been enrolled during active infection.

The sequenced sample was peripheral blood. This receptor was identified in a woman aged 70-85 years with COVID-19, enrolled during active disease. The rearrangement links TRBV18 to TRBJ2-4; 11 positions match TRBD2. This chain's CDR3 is CASSPLAGGTISKNIQYF. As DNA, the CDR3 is TGTGCCAGCTCACCACTAGCGGGAGGGACAATATCCAAAAACATTCAGTACTTC.